This TCR beta chain was found in a study of T-cell reconstitution after alpha-beta-depleted transplantation in children. Findings and limits, study-wide: One year after transplant, T-cell counts and diversity came mostly from newly produced T cells. At around two months after transplant, the alpha-beta T cells were reportedly derived from several hundred expanded clones that came from non-depleted graft cells. Recipient T cells and thymic progenitors that survived gave rise to the high TCRbeta diversity observed at day 60 in some patients.

Preparation of the TCRbeta library was carried out with unique molecular identifiers. TCRdb recomputed calls from the PCR reads with MiXCR, one row per CDR3 protein. The data contain some 300,000 distinct CDR3 sequences, 6.5% to 9% of them seen just once; the ten biggest clones take up approximately 8.6%. CDR1 SGDLS and CDR2 YYNGEE come from the germline V gene. Trimming took 0 bases from V and 3 from J; bases not matched to a gene: 5. The CDR3 spans 16 residues. This clonotype was seen at least ten times. The antigen is unknown. The sequences come from peripheral blood, collected 360 days after TCRalphabeta/CD19-depleted stem cell transplant. The gene calls are TRBV9 and TRBJ2-1, with 8 bases matching TRBD1. The receptor was derived from a female patient under 10 years old who had a stem cell transplant for Fanconi anemia, so the T cells may come from the graft donor. The CDR3 is CASSVEEQGGYNEQFF. CDR3 DNA sequence: TGTGCCAGCAGCGTAGAGGAACAGGGGGGCTACAATGAGCAGTTCTTC.